This TCR beta chain was profiled in a study of shared clonotypes between healthy human individuals. The study's findings and limits: Specimens sampled were limited to blood, with tissue repertoires likely differing.

Germline loops: CDR1 KGHSH, CDR2 LQKENI. The CDR3 is made up of 14 amino acids. With 2 bases clipped from V and 6 bases from J, the junction kept 4 bases outside the gene matches. Source study methods: Filtering differed since immunoSEQ provided only junctions, with no quality scores. Sequenced by immunoSEQ multiplex PCR; TCRdb stores in-frame clones only, minus some. The D gene and trimming were derived from the DNA, and the V and J assignments and clone size from that table. The table shows around 510,000 clones, with roughly 95% occurring only once. As concerns this clone: Its antigen is not known.

Each donor was a Caucasian adult residing in Nashville, Tennessee. The sample comprised naive CD4+ T cells sorted from blood. The subset denotes: CD45RA+ positively selected. This rearrangement joins TRBV18 to TRBJ1-2; TRBD1 agrees at 9 bases. This TCR came from a woman aged 25 to 39 in good health. The CDR3 loop is CASSPAGQGHGYTF. CDR3 nucleotide sequence: TGTGCCAGCTCACCAGCGGGACAGGGTCATGGCTACACCTTC.